The 7 T cell receptor beta chains given below trace back to one sample, sequenced in a study of OX40 agonist ivuxolimab in advanced cancers. This table comes from immunoSEQ multiplex PCR, and its TCRdb copy is limited to in-frame clones, with some not included. Of about 32,000 clones in the sample, around 87% were seen once. The input for sequencing was CD4+ or CD8+ T cells sorted from blood, taken in a trial of the OX40 agonist ivuxolimab. The receptor source for this set is an adult with an advanced solid tumor such as melanoma, head and neck, liver or kidney cancer.

The V and J genes are TRBV5-1 and TRBJ1-4; unclear D gene. The V end lost 4 bases, the J end lost 5 bases, and 15 bases lay between the germline ends. The CDR3 consists of 15 residues. Per germline, CDR1 SGHRS and CDR2 YFSETQ. This CDR3 is CASSARRGDNEKLFF. CDR3 nucleotides: TGCGCCAGCAGCGCTCGACGGGGAGACAATGAAAAACTGTTTTTT. The variable domain in full, completed from reference TRBV5-1 and TRBJ1-4, reads KAGVTQTPRYLIKTRGQQVTLSCSPISGHRSVSWYQQTPGQGLQFLFEYFSETQRNKGNFPGRFSGRQFSNSRSEMNVSTLELGDSALYLCASSARRGDNEKLFFGSGTQLSVL.

This clone has a handful of counts. The genes are TRBV5-8 and TRBJ1-5; the D is unclear. Trimming cost V 0 bases and J 7 bases, with 14 bases left between them. In germline, CDR1 is SGHTS, CDR2 YDEGEE. The CDR3 totals 15 residues. CDR3 in DNA: TGTGCCAGCAGCTTGGGTACAGAACCGCGACAGCCCCAGCATTTT. This gives the protein CASSLGTEPRQPQHF.

V gene TRBV2 combines with J gene TRBJ2-5; TRBD1 matches 8 bases. Trimming removed 10 bases from V and 4 bases from J; junction bases left unmatched: 8. The CDR3 sequence is 13 residues long. Looked up from germline, CDR1 is SNHLY and CDR2 is FYNNEI. CDR3 bases: TGTGCCACCGGCGGACAGGGTCGAGAGACCCAGTACTTC. This codes for CATGGQGRETQYF.

The chain recombines TRBV7-8 with TRBJ2-5; 7 nucleotides agree with TRBD2. There are 16 residues in the CDR3. Germline-derived CDR1 and CDR2 are SGHVS and FQNEAQ. With 1 base clipped from V and 5 bases from J, the junction kept 10 bases outside the gene matches. CDR3 in amino acids: CASSLGVAGDYETQYF. The CDR3 DNA reads TGTGCCAGCAGCTTAGGAGTAGCGGGTGATTATGAGACCCAGTACTTC.

The CDR3 DNA sequence: TGTGCCATCAGTGAGTCGAGATCCCGAGGCGCTTTCTTT. This encodes CAISESRSRGAFF. The chain couples TRBV10-3 to TRBJ1-1, with no clear D. Trimming removed 0 bases at V and 11 bases at J, with 13 bases between. Germline V gene data show CDR1 as ENHRY and CDR2 as SYGVKD. The CDR3 has 13 amino acids.

This chain links TRBV19 with TRBJ2-7; 7 bases map to TRBD2. CDR1 LNHDA and CDR2 SQIVND come from the germline V gene (reference sequence). The CDR3 has 14 residues. V lost 5 bases to trimming and J lost 2 bases; unmatched junction nucleotides: 6. DNA of the CDR3: TGTGCCAGTAGTTGGTCTAGCGGTCCCTACGAGCAGTACTTC. Amino acid sequence: CASSWSSGPYEQYF.

The table lists this clone with a few counts. The chain recombines TRBV2 with TRBJ1-3; D is undetermined. The CDR3 runs to 13 residues. Germline CDR1 and CDR2: SNHLY and FYNNEI. V was trimmed by 9 bases and J by 0 bases, leaving 9 bases between them. The CDR3 DNA is TGTGCCAGTCTTCCGAGCTCTGGAAACACCATATATTTT. Protein sequence: CASLPSSGNTIYF.